This TCR beta chain was captured in a study of regulatory T cells in long-lasting Graves disease. This clonotype occurred many times. Its antigen remains unidentified. V lost 4 bases to trimming and J lost 4 bases; unmatched junction nucleotides: 13. The CDR3 is 18 amino acids. Germline values: CDR1 KGHDR, CDR2 SFDVKD. Arm-PCR with iRepertoire HTBI primers amplified the CDR3 regions for these TCR beta libraries. TCRdb reprocessed the multiplex PCR reads via MiXCR and lists one record per CDR3 protein. The sample yields 200,000 to 250,000 distinct CDR3 sequences, 18% seen once. Time point in this sample: newly diagnosed GD, antithyroid drugs for less than 3 months. The authors made the TCR library using RNA they extracted from PBMCs. Those enrolled as patients came out of an endocrinology department in Xi'an, China. Study observations and caveats: Persistent cases favored TRBV28, TRBJ1-2 and TRBJ2-5.

Sample: peripheral blood mononuclear cells (PBMCs), taken at new diagnosis, from a patient treated with antithyroid drugs. This sequence originates from a female donor with Graves disease. This chain connects TRBV24-1 to TRBJ2-3; TRBD2 agrees at 10 bases. CDR3 nucleotide sequence: TGTGCCACCAGTGACCCTCGCCTAGCAGCGGGAGGGGCAGATACGCAGTATTTT. It encodes CATSDPRLAAGGADTQYF.